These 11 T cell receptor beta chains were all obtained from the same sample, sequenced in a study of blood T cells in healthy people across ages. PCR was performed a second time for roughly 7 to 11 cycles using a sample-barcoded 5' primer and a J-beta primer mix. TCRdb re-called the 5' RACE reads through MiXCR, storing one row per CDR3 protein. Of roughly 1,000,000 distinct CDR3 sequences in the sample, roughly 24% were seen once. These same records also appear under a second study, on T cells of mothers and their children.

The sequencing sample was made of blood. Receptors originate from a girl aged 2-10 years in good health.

This CDR3 is CASMDRVGETQYF. Written as DNA, the CDR3 is TGTGCCAGCATGGACAGGGTGGGGGAGACCCAGTACTTC. The chain combines TRBV5-6 with TRBJ2-5; TRBD1 matches at 8 bases. CDR3 length: 13 amino acids. Germline loops: CDR1 SGHDT, CDR2 YYEEEE. V was clipped by 6 bases and J by 5 bases; unmatched bases: 6.

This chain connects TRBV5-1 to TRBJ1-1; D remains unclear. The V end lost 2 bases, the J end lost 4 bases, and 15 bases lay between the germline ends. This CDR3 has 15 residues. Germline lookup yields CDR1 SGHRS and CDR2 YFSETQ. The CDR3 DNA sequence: TGCGCCAGCAGCTTAAGAACGGGTGCGGGCACTGAAGCTTTCTTT. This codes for CASSLRTGAGTEAFF.

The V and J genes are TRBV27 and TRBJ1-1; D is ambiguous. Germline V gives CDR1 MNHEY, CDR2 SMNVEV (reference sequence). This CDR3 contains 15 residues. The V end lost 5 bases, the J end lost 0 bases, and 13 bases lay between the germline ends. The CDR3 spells CASSPPGRMNTEAFF. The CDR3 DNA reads TGTGCCAGCAGTCCCCCCGGCAGGATGAACACTGAAGCTTTCTTT.

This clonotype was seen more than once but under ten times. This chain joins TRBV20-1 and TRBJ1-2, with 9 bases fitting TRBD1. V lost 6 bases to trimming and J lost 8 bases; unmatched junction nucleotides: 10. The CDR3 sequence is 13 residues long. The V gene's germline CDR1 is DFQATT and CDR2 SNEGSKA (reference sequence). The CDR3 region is CSAKGQGGEGYTF. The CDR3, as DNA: TGCAGTGCCAAGGGACAGGGAGGAGAGGGCTACACCTTC.

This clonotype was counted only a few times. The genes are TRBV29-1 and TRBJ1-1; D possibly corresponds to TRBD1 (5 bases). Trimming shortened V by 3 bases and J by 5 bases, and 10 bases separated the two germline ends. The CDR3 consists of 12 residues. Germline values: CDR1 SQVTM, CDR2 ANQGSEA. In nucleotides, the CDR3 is TGCAGCGTTGAGATCGGGGGTACTGAAGCTTTCTTT. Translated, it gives CSVEIGGTEAFF.

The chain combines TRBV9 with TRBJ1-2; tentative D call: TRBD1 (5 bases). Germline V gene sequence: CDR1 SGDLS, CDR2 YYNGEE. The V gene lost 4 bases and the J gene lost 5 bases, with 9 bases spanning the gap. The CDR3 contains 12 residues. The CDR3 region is CASSTTDYGYTF. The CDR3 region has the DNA TGTGCCAGCAGCACGACAGATTATGGCTACACCTTC.

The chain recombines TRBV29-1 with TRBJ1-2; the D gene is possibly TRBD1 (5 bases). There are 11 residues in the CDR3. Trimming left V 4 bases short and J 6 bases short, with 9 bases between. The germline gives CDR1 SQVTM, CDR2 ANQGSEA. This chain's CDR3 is CSVVSGNGYTF. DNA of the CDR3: TGCAGCGTTGTGTCAGGGAATGGCTACACCTTC.

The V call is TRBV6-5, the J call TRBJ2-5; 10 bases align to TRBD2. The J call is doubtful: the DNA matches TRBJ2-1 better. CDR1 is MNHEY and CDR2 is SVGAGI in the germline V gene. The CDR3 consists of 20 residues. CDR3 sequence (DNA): TGTGCCAGCAGTTTCGCAAGCGGGAGGGCCTATGAGTTCAGTTACAATGAGCAGTTCTTC. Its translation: CASSFASGRAYEFSYNEQFF.

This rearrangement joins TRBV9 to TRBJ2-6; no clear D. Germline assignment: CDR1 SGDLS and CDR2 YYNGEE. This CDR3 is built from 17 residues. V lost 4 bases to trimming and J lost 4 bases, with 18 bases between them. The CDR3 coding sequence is TGTGCCAGCAGCCCCTACGTCGGTGGGTCAGGGGCCAACGTCCTGACTTTC. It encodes CASSPYVGGSGANVLTF.

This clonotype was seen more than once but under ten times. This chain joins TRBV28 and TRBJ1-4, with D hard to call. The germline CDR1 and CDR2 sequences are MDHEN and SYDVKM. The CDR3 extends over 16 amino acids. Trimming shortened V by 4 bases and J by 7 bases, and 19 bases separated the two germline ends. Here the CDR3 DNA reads TGTGCCAGCAGTTCACTACAGATGGTCGTCCGTGAAAAACTGTTTTTT. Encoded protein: CASSSLQMVVREKLFF. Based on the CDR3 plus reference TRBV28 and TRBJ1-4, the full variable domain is DVKVTQSSRYLVKRTGEKVFLECVQDMDHENMFWYRQDPGLGLRLIYFSYDVKMKEKGDIPEGYSVSREKKERFSLILESASTNQTSMYLCASSSLQMVVREKLFFGSGTQLSVL.

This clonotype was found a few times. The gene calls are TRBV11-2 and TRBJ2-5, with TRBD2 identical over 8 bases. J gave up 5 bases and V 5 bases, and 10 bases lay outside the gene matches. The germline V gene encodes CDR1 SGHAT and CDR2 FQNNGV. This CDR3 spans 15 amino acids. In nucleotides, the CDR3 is TGTGCCAGCAGCGCGGCCGGGACTAGGGCTGAGACCCAGTACTTC. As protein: CASSAAGTRAETQYF.